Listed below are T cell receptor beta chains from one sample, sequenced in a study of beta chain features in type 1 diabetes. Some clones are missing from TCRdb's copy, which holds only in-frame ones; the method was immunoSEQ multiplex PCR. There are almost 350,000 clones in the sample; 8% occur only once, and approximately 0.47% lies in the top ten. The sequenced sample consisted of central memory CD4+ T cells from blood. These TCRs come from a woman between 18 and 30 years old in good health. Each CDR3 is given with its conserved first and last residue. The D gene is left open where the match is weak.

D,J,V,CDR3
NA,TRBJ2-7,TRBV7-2,CASSLTWEDEQYF
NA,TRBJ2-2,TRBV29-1,CSVVGVSTGELFF
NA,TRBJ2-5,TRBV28,CASSLFHGGSKQETQYF
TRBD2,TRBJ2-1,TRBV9,CASSPRLAGVDNEQFF
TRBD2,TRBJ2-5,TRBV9,CASSVSAGGLETQYF
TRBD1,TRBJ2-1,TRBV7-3,CASSLGTGLSEQFF
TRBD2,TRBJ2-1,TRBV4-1,CASSQDRGAGWDEQFF
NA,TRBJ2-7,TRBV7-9,CASSPLYEQYF
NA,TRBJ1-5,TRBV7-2,CASSLVRGDNQPQHF
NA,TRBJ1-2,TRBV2,CASSEGLGYGYTF
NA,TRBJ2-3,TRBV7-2,CASSAGGPALADTQYF
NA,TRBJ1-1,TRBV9,CASSSTRGVAFF
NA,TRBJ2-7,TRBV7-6,CASSLGGRSYEQYF
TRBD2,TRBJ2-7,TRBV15,CATSRDASGRGIYEQYF
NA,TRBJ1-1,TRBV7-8,CASSQPWAPNTEAFF
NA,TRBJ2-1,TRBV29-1,CSGLDNEQFF
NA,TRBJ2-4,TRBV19,CASKEGQGRGNIQYF
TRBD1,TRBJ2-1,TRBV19,CASSVRGRANEQFF
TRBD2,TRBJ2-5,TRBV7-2,CASSLGWGGETQYF
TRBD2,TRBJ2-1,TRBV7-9,CASATSGNNEQFF
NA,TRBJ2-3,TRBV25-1,CASSEYNGGDTQYF
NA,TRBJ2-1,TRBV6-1,CASKRGTVPDEQFF
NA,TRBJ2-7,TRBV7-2,CASSLEYSSYEQYF
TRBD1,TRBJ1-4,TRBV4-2,CASSLQGAENEKLFF
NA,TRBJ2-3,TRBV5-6,CASSLANPSDTQYF
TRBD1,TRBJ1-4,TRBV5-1,CASRRDSVNEKLFF
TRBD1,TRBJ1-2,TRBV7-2,CASSIRQGGYTF
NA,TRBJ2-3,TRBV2,CASKGGGTDTQYF
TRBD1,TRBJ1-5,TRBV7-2,CASSLDRGRNQPQHF
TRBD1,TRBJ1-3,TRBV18,CASSPETGYSGNTIYF
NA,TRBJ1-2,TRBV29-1,CSVEARTTYGYTF
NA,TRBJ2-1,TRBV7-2,CASSLLRYNEQFF
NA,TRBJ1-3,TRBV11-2,CASSNGDTIYF
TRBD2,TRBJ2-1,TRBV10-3,CAIGGLAGGRTSYNEQFF
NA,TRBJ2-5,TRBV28,CASSLNLGETQYF
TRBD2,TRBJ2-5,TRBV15,CATSREGLAGLLRVETQYF
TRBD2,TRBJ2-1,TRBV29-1,CSVVAGGQNEQFF
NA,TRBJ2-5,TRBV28,CASSSQIETQYF
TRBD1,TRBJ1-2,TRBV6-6,CASSLGTGGRNGYTF
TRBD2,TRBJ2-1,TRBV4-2,CASSPGLAANNEQFF
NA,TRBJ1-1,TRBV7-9,CASSLGVREAFF
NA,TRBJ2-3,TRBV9,CASSVGDRNTRPDTQYF
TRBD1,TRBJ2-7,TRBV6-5,CASSYGTVYEQYF
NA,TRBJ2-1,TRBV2,CASSERPPSSGNNEQFF
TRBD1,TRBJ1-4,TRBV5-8,CASSLEGQGAAKLFF
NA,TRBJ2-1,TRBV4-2,CASSQPAGSYNEQFF
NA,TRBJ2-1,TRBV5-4,CASSPPGTLNNEQFF
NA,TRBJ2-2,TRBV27,CASTHLWEDGELFF
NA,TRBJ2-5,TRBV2,CASSYGGETQYF
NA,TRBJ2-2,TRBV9,CASSVALFGDTGELFF
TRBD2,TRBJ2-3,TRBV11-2,CASRREADTQYF
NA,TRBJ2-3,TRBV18,CASSPSITDTQYF
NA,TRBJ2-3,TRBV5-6,CASSLETRFASTQYF
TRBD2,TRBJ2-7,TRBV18,CASSPNSGRSSYEQYF
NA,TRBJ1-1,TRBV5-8,CASSLAGGRNTEAFF
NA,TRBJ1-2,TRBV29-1,CSVERVGSHLYTF
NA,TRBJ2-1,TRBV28,CASSLPEASRREQFF
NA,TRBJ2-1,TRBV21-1,CASSTQAQVGNEQFF
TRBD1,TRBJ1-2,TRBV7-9,CASSLEDRGKTF